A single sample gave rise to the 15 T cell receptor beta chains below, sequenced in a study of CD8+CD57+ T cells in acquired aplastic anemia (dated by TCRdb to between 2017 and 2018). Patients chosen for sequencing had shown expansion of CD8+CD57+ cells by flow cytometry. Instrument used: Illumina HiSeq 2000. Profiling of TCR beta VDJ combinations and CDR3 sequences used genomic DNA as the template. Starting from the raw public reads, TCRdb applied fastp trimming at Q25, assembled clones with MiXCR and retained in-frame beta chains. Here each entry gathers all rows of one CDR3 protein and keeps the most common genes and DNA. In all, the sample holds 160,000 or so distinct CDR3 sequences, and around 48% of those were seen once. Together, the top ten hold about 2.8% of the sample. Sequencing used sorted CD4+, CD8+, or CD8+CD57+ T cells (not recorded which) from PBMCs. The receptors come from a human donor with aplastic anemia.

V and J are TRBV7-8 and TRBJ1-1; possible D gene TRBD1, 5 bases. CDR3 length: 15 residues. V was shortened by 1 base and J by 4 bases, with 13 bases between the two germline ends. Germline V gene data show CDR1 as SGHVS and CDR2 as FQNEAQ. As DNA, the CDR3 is TGTGCCAGCAGCTTAGATCCTGGGGCGAGCACTGAAGCTTTCTTT. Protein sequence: CASSLDPGASTEAFF.

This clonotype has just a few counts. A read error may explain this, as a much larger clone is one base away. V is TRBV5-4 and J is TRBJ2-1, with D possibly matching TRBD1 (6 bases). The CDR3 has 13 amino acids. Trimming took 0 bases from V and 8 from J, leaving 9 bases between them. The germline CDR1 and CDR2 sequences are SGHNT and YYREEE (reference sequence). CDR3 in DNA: TGTGCCAGCAGCTTGGGCAGGGGTGATGAGCAGTTCTTC. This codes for CASSLGRGDEQFF.

In nucleotides, the CDR3 is TGTGCCACCAGTGATTTCGGACAGGGGGACAATGAGCAGTTCTTC. Protein sequence: CATSDFGQGDNEQFF. V and J are TRBV24-1 and TRBJ2-1, with TRBD1 identical over 10 bases. CDR1 is KGHDR, CDR2 SFDVKD, per germline. The V and J ends lost 1 base and 5 bases, in that order; junction bases with no gene match: 1. This CDR3 spans 15 amino acids.

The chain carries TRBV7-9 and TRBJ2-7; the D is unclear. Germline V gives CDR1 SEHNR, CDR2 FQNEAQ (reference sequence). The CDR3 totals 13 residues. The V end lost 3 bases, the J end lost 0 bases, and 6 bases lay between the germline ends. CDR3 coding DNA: TGTGCCAGCAGCTTGTGGAGCTCCTACGAGCAGTACTTC. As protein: CASSLWSSYEQYF.

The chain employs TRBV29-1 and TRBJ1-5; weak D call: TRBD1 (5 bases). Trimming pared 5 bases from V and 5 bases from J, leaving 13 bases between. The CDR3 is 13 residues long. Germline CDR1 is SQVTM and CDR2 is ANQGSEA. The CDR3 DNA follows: TGCAGCGTTATTGACAGCCTCGATCAGCCCCAGCATTTT. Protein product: CSVIDSLDQPQHF.

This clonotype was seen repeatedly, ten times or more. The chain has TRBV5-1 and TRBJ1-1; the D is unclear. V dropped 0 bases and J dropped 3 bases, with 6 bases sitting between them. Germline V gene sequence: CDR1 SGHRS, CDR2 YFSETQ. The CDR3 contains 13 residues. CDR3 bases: TGCGCCAGCAGCTTGGAGGACGACACTGAAGCTTTCTTT. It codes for CASSLEDDTEAFF.

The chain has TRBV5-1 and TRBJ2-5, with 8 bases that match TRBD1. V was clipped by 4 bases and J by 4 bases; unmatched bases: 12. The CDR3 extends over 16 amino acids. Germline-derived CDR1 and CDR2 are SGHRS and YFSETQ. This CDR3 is CASSPDRTGKRETQYF. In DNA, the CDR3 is TGCGCCAGCAGCCCGGATCGGACAGGGAAAAGAGAGACCCAGTACTTC.

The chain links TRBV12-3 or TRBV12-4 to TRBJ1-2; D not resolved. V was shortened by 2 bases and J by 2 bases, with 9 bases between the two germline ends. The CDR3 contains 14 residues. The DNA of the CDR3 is TGTGCCAGCAGTTTAAGGGCGGAGAACTATGGCTACACCTTC. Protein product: CASSLRAENYGYTF.

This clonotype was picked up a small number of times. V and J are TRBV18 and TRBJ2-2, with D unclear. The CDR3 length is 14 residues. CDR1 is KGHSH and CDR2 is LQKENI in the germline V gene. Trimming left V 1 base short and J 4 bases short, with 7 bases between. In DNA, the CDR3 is TGTGCCAGCTCACCACTAGAGTTCACCGGGGAGCTGTTTTTT. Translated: CASSPLEFTGELFF.

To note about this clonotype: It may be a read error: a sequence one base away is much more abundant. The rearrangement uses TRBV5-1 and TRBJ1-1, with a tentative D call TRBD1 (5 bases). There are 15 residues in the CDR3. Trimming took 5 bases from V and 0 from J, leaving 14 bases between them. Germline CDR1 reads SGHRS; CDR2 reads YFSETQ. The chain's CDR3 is CASRFGASMNTEAFF. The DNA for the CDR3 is TGCGCCAGCAGGTTTGGGGCCAGCATGAACACTGAAGCTTTCTTT.

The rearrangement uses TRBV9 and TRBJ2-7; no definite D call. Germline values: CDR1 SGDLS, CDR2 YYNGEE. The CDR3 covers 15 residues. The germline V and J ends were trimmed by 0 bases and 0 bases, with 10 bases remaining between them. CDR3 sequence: CASSVVPGSSYEQYF. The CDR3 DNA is TGTGCCAGCAGCGTAGTACCCGGAAGCTCCTACGAGCAGTACTTC.

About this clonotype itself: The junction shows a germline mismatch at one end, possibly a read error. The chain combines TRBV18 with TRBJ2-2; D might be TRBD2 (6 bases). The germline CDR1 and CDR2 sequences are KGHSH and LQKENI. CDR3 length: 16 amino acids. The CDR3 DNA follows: TGTGCCAGCTCACCGAGTGGAGGGAGTCGTACCGGGGAGCTGATTTTT. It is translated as CASSPSGGSRTGELIF.

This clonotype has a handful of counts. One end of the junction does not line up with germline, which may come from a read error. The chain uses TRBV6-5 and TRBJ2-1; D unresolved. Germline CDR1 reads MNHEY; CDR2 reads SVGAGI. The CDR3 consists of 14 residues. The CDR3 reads CASSYVDGRIEALF. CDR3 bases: TGTGCCAGCAGTTACGTCGACGGAAGAATAGAGGCGCTCTTC.

CDR3 sequence (DNA): TGTGCCATCAGCGCGGACAGCTATGGCTACACCTTC. Its protein is CAISADSYGYTF. The chain uses TRBV10-3 and TRBJ1-2; D perhaps matches TRBD1 (6 bases). The CDR3 length is 12 residues. Looked up from germline, CDR1 is ENHRY and CDR2 is SYGVKD. V was trimmed by 6 bases and J by 4 bases, leaving 9 bases between them.

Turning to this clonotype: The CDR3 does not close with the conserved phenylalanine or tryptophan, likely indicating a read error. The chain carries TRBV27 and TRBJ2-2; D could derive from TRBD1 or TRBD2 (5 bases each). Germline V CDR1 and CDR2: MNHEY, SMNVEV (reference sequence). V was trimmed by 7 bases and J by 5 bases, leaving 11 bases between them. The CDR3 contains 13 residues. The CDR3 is CASMLWGTGELFS. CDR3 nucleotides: TGTGCCAGCATGCTTTGGGGGACCGGGGAGCTGTTTTCT.